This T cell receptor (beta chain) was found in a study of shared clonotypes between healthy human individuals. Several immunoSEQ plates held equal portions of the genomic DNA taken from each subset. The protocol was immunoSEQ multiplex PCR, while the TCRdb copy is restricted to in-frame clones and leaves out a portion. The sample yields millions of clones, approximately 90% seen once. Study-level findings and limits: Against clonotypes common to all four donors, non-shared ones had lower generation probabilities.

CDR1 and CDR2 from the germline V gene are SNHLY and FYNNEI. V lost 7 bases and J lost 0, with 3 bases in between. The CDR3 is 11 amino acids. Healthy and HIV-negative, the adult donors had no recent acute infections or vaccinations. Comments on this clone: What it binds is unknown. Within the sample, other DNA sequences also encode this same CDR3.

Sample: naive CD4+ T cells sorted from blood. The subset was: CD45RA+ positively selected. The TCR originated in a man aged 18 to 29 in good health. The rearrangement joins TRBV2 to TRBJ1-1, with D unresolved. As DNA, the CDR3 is TGTGCCAGCACCCTGAACACTGAAGCTTTCTTT. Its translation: CASTLNTEAFF.